This TCR beta chain was sequenced in a study of tumor-infiltrating lymphocytes in localized non-small cell lung cancer (dated by TCRdb to about 2021). With regard to the full study: Several histologies were represented in the cohort, which also included both smokers and never-smokers as well as patients whose samples were collected after neoadjuvant chemotherapy. In total, the ICON cohort consisted of fewer than 190 surgical patients with localized non-small cell lung cancer who had their tumors resected. Each patient contributed resected tumor tissue and uninvolved lung tissue from the same patient, described as non-adjacent to the tumor. The paired tumor versus uninvolved lung comparison of immunoSEQ T-cell fraction included some 50 patients. Alongside flow cytometry, multiplex immunofluorescence, RNA-seq, exome sequencing and proteomics, TCR sequencing was applied to the same patients as one of several integrated assays.

CDR1 and CDR2, per the germline V gene (reference sequence), are LNHDA and SQIVND. V is shortened by 7 bases, J by 10 bases, and the region joining them spans 11 bases. The CDR3 contains 12 residues, cysteine and phenylalanine counted. The retained sequence is limited to the CDR3, 36 bases, with the frame set at the first base. The T-cell fraction in tumor and uninvolved lung tissue was obtained from TCR sequencing using the immunoSEQ assay. The study's own analysis went as follows. In the survival analysis, patients were divided into a high T-cell fraction group (upper tertile) and a low T-cell fraction group (lower two tertiles), and the two groups were compared using a log-rank test. A signed-rank test was used to test paired tumor versus uninvolved lung differences in T-cell fraction. This immuneACCESS table, as held by TCRdb, lists in-frame sequences with V and J called but not all clones. Of the missing ones, under half trace to an unresolved V gene in checked studies; the others have no known cause. V and J calls and clone size are as listed in that table; D and trimming were resolved from the DNA. The sample table contains roughly 30,000 clones; only one count was recorded for 70% to 90% of them. 2% to 2.5% of the sample goes to the ten largest clones.

Patient enrollment in ICON started in April 2016, and the final patient was enrolled in the second half of 2018. From a subcohort of 60 to 90 patients, fresh tumor and matched uninvolved tissue were collected for in-depth immune analyses, including TCR sequencing. DNA isolated from bulk tissue, without cell sorting, was used for TCR sequencing. Comment on this clone: It lacks a known antigen. Base quality data are lacking; no much larger clone is found one base away.

General conclusions and limits of the study: Because different assays used different pieces of the same tissue, intratumor heterogeneity could not be separated from technical variation. Because assay coverage varied across patients depending on available tissue quantity, TCR sequencing was performed for only a subset of the cohort. Recurrence-free survival showed no association with tumor T-cell fraction measured by TCR sequencing (p = 0.61). The TCR-derived T-cell fraction showed no difference between the flow cytometry-defined immunotypes IM1 (good prognosis) and IM2 (poor prognosis). Consistent with immunofluorescence CD3 counts, TCRbeta sequencing supported greater T cell infiltration in tumors than in uninvolved lung tissue.

The sample consisted of lung tumor tissue. This receptor chain uses TRBV19 and TRBJ1-6, with no reliable assignment of the D segment. The origin of this receptor is a human donor with non-small cell lung cancer. This receptor has the CDR3 CASTQPGSPLHF. The nucleotides are TGTGCCAGTACCCAGCCGGGCTCACCCCTCCACTTT.